This entry lists 9 T cell receptor beta chains sequenced from one sample in a study of neurological immune-mediated disorders. TCRdb analysed the 5' RACE reads with MiXCR anew, one entry per CDR3 protein. The table records more than 10,000 distinct CDR3 sequences, roughly 20% of them present only once. Sample: CD8+ T cells from blood. The source is a woman in her thirties or forties with multiple sclerosis.

At least ten counts were recorded for this clonotype. The chain carries TRBV5-1 and TRBJ2-2; 8 bases fit TRBD1. J was trimmed by 6 bases and V by 5 bases; bases with no gene match: 15. This CDR3 contains 17 residues. The germline V gene has CDR1 SGHRS and CDR2 YFSETQ. This CDR3 is CASRLFGQGIGAGELFF. The CDR3 nucleotides read TGCGCCAGCAGACTCTTTGGACAGGGTATTGGCGCCGGGGAGCTGTTTTTT.

In its sample, this clonotype ranks as medium-sized. This chain joins TRBV3-1 and TRBJ2-3; weak D call: TRBD2 (6 bases). The length of the CDR3 is 18 residues. Per germline, CDR1 LGHDT and CDR2 YNNKEL (reference sequence). Deletions cut 0 bases from V and 0 bases from J, with 16 bases between. The CDR3 DNA reads as TGTGCCAGCAGCCAAGATTTACCTTGGGCGGGGAGCACAGATACGCAGTATTTT. This sequence encodes CASSQDLPWAGSTDTQYF.

This clonotype showed up many times. This chain uses TRBV28 with TRBJ2-1; 7 bases are a match to TRBD2. Germline V gene data show CDR1 as MDHEN and CDR2 as SYDVKM. V gave up 10 bases and J gave up 4 bases; unmatched junction bases: 13. The CDR3 runs 15 residues. CDR3 nucleotides: TGTGCCACCCACTATCGGGACTACCTTTACAATGAGCAGTTCTTC. It translates to CATHYRDYLYNEQFF.

This chain links TRBV5-1 with TRBJ1-6; the D gene is possibly TRBD1 (5 bases). The CDR3 has 16 amino acids. Trimming removed 2 bases from V and 7 bases from J, with 16 bases in between. CDR1 SGHRS and CDR2 YFSETQ come from the germline V gene. CDR3: CASSFLGTPKNSPLHF. The CDR3 nucleotides read TGCGCCAGCAGCTTTTTAGGGACGCCAAAAAATTCACCCCTCCACTTT.

This clonotype qualifies as medium-sized. The V call is TRBV7-9, the J call TRBJ2-2, with D possibly being TRBD1 or TRBD2 (5 bases each). CDR1 and CDR2 (germline): SEHNR, FQNEAQ (reference sequence). V shed 5 bases and J shed 13 bases, with 17 bases lying between them. The CDR3 is 13 amino acids. The chain's CDR3 is CASSPLPRGGLFF. CDR3 DNA: TGTGCCAGCAGCCCCCTTCCCCGGGGCGGGCTGTTTTTT.

This clonotype was recorded at least ten times. The gene calls are TRBV4-1 and TRBJ2-7; TRBD1 might be the D (5 bases). V gave up 1 base and J gave up 2 bases, with 12 bases separating them. The CDR3 covers 15 residues. Germline CDR1 reads MGHRA; CDR2 reads YSYEKL. The CDR3 sequence is CASSQVYDSTYEQYF. The DNA for the CDR3 is TGCGCCAGCAGCCAAGTCTATGACAGTACCTACGAGCAGTACTTC.

This clonotype is termed medium-sized (0.01 to 0.1%). The chain links TRBV20-1 to TRBJ2-3, with 9 bases aligning to TRBD2. J lost 6 bases, V lost 0 bases, and 10 bases had no gene match. Germline CDR1 DFQATT, CDR2 SNEGSKA (reference sequence). This CDR3 is built from 16 residues. The CDR3 loop reads CSARDVGRGGIDTQYF. In DNA form, the CDR3 reads TGCAGTGCTAGAGATGTGGGGCGGGGGGGGATCGATACGCAGTATTTT.

J is TRBJ2-7 and V is TRBV7-2, with 10 bases aligning to TRBD2. Germline CDR1 SGHTA, CDR2 FQGNSA. V gave up 5 bases and J gave up 2 bases; unmatched junction bases: 6. The CDR3 is 15 residues long. The CDR3, as DNA: TGTGCCAGCAGCAAAGGGACTAGCGCTACCTACGAGCAGTACTTC. It specifies CASSKGTSATYEQYF.

There are many counts of this clonotype. CDR3 DNA: TGCAGTGCTAGAGGTCCGACTAGCCTCTCCTACGAGCAGTACTTC. Translation: CSARGPTSLSYEQYF. The gene calls are TRBV20-1 and TRBJ2-7; 7 bases line up with TRBD2. J gave up 0 bases and V 1 base, and 6 bases lay outside the gene matches. CDR1 is DFQATT and CDR2 is SNEGSKA in the germline V gene (reference sequence). The CDR3 spans 15 residues.